Shown below are 20 T cell receptor beta chains from a single sample sequenced in a study of blood T cell repertoires in COVID-19. TCRdb's table, derived via immunoSEQ multiplex PCR, lists solely in-frame clones and lacks some. This table holds about 34,000 clones, approximately 91% found once. Sequencing was performed on peripheral blood. The origin of the receptors is a woman aged 80 or older with acute or convalescent COVID-19.

The rearrangement uses TRBV3-1 (or the pseudogene TRBV3-2) and TRBJ1-6, with a tentative D call TRBD1 (6 bases). Trimming stripped 1 base from V and 5 bases from J, with 9 bases between. The length of the CDR3 is 15 residues. From germline, CDR1 is LGHDT and CDR2 YNNKEL (reference sequence). The CDR3, as DNA: TGTGCCAGCAGCCAAGGAACAGGGAATAATTCACCCCTCCACTTT. It specifies CASSQGTGNNSPLHF.

The chain combines TRBV30 with TRBJ2-5; D may be TRBD2 (6 bases). CDR3 length: 13 amino acids. V lost 1 base and J lost 7, with 13 bases in between. Germline values: CDR1 GTSNPN, CDR2 SVGIG (reference sequence). CDR3 nucleotide sequence: TGTGCCTGGAGTGACGGGGGTTTCGGGACCCAGTACTTC. It encodes CAWSDGGFGTQYF.

The V call is TRBV3-1 (or the pseudogene TRBV3-2), the J call TRBJ1-2, with 10 nucleotides matching TRBD1. Looked up from germline, CDR1 is LGHDT and CDR2 is YNNKEL (reference sequence). The CDR3 consists of 15 residues. V was clipped by 3 bases and J by 4 bases; unmatched bases: 5. The DNA for the CDR3 is TGTGCCAGCAGCCAGACAGGGGGCAGCGTCTATGGCTACACCTTC. Translating gives CASSQTGGSVYGYTF.

The V and J genes are TRBV19 and TRBJ1-6; 10 bases fit TRBD1. The CDR3 has 15 amino acids. The germline V gene has CDR1 LNHDA and CDR2 SQIVND (reference sequence). V shed 5 bases and J 7 bases; nucleotides not matched to a gene: 5. The CDR3 DNA reads as TGTGCCAGTAGTGTGACAGGGGGCAAAAATTCACCCCTCCACTTT. Translated: CASSVTGGKNSPLHF.

In its sample, this clone was seen once. This chain links TRBV4-2 with TRBJ1-1; maybe TRBD1 (5 bases). The CDR3 spans 14 residues. Germline CDR1 and CDR2: LGHNA and YNFKEQ. Trimming shortened V by 7 bases and J by 4 bases, and 16 bases separated the two germline ends. The CDR3 nucleotides are TGTGCCAGCACGGAACAGGTACTGGCCACTGAAGCTTTCTTT. Residues: CASTEQVLATEAFF.

This chain links TRBV3-1 (or the pseudogene TRBV3-2) with TRBJ2-1; 11 nucleotides line up with TRBD2. CDR1 LGHDT and CDR2 YNNKEL come from the germline V gene (reference sequence). There are 15 residues in the CDR3. The ends lost 7 bases at V and 2 bases at J; junction bases unmatched: 4. In nucleotides, the CDR3 is TGTGCCAGCACCCTAGCGGGGGGCACCTACAATGAGCAGTTCTTC. Amino acids: CASTLAGGTYNEQFF.

The chain couples TRBV7-3 to TRBJ2-7; 8 positions match TRBD2. The CDR3 contains 14 residues. V gave up 1 base and J gave up 5 bases; unmatched junction bases: 4. Germline V gives CDR1 SGHTA, CDR2 FQGTGA. Written as DNA, the CDR3 is TGTGCCAGCAGCTTAAACGGGGGGGCCCACGAGCAGTACTTC. Amino acids: CASSLNGGAHEQYF.

This rearrangement joins TRBV7-2 to TRBJ1-1; 7 bases map to TRBD1. J was trimmed by 0 bases and V by 5 bases; bases with no gene match: 3. Germline V gene data show CDR1 as SGHTA and CDR2 as FQGNSA. The length of the CDR3 is 14 residues. This CDR3 is CASSTDRLNTEAFF. Written as DNA, the CDR3 is TGTGCCAGCAGCACGGACAGGTTGAACACTGAAGCTTTCTTT.

J is TRBJ1-4 and V is TRBV18; TRBD1 matches 7 bases. Trimming took 5 bases from V and 3 from J; bases not matched to a gene: 6. Germline loops: CDR1 KGHSH, CDR2 LQKENI. This CDR3 is built from 15 residues. In DNA, the CDR3 is TGTGCCAGCTCATCCGACAGGGTGCCTAATGAAAAACTGTTTTTT. Protein product: CASSSDRVPNEKLFF.

The chain carries TRBV29-1 and TRBJ2-1; D might be TRBD1 (5 bases). Germline V gene sequence: CDR1 SQVTM, CDR2 ANQGSEA. CDR3 length equals 12 residues. The V end lost 5 bases, the J end lost 4 bases, and 9 bases lay between the germline ends. DNA of the CDR3: TGCAGCGTTACGAGACAGTACAATGAGCAGTTCTTC. Translating it yields CSVTRQYNEQFF.

The chain is built from TRBV2 and TRBJ1-2, with 7 bases aligning to TRBD1. Unmatched junction bases numbered 14, after V lost 7 bases and J lost 0 bases. Germline loops: CDR1 SNHLY, CDR2 FYNNEI. The CDR3 is 17 residues long. CDR3 nucleotides: TGTGCCAGCATTCCGGGGGACAGCCGCAACCCTAACTATGGCTACACCTTC. Encoded protein: CASIPGDSRNPNYGYTF.

V usage is TRBV5-4 and J usage is TRBJ1-6; D unresolved. There are 14 residues in the CDR3. Germline V gene sequence: CDR1 SGHNT, CDR2 YYREEE (reference sequence). The ends were cut back, 1 base at V and 14 bases at J, with 16 bases in the middle. CDR3 sequence reads: CASSLKGGEMALHF. CDR3 nucleotide sequence: TGTGCCAGCAGCTTGAAGGGTGGGGAGATGGCCCTCCACTTT.

CDR3 in amino acids: CASSLTSRQYEQYF. Written as DNA, the CDR3 is TGTGCCAGCAGCTTGACGAGTAGACAGTACGAGCAGTACTTC. This chain uses TRBV7-8 with TRBJ2-7; weak D call: TRBD1 (5 bases). Trimming left V 3 bases short and J 4 bases short, with 13 bases between. The length of the CDR3 is 14 residues. CDR1 and CDR2 from the germline V gene are SGHVS and FQNEAQ.

The chain recombines TRBV19 with TRBJ1-2; 9 nucleotides agree with TRBD1. The V gene end was trimmed by 6 bases and the J gene end by 5 bases; junction bases not matched to a gene: 7. CDR3 length: 14 amino acids. In germline, CDR1 is LNHDA, CDR2 SQIVND (reference sequence). CDR3 coding DNA: TGTGCCAGTAGAGGGACAGGGATTACGTATGGCTACACCTTC. It specifies CASRGTGITYGYTF. Filled out from reference TRBV19 and TRBJ1-2, the complete variable domain reads DGGITQSPKYLFRKEGQNVTLSCEQNLNHDAMYWYRQDPGQGLRLIYYSQIVNDFQKGDIAEGYSVSREKKESFPLTVTSAQKNPTAFYLCASRGTGITYGYTFGSGTRLTVV.

The chain has TRBV10-3 and TRBJ1-1; D unclear. Trimming removed 6 bases at V and 6 bases at J, with 17 bases between. The CDR3 is made up of 14 amino acids. In germline, CDR1 is ENHRY, CDR2 SYGVKD. For the CDR3, the DNA is TGTGCCATCAGGCTCGACTCAACTAGCCCTGAAGCTTTCTTT. Its translation: CAIRLDSTSPEAFF.

This rearrangement joins TRBV10-1 to TRBJ2-1, with 9 bases that match TRBD1. V trimming: 3 bases; J trimming: 0 bases; junction bases outside the gene matches: 3. The CDR3 loop spans 16 amino acids. CDR1 is WNHNN and CDR2 is SYGVQD in the germline V gene (reference sequence). The DNA of the CDR3 is TGCGCCAGCAGTGATGACAGGGGGATCTCCTACAATGAGCAGTTCTTC. It yields the protein CASSDDRGISYNEQFF.

V usage is TRBV30 and J usage is TRBJ2-1, with TRBD2 identical over 8 bases. CDR1 is GTSNPN and CDR2 is SVGIG in the germline V gene (reference sequence). The CDR3 loop spans 15 amino acids. With V trimmed by 0 bases and J by 4 bases, 5 bases remained unmatched. CDR3 sequence: CAWSVRTSFYNEQFF. In DNA form, the CDR3 reads TGTGCCTGGAGTGTAAGGACTAGCTTTTACAATGAGCAGTTCTTC.

The V call is TRBV7-9, the J call TRBJ2-5, with a weak D call TRBD2 (5 bases). CDR1 and CDR2 from the germline V gene are SEHNR and FQNEAQ (reference sequence). This CDR3 is 14 amino acids long. V was pared by 0 bases and J by 5 bases, with 10 bases between. CDR3 sequence reads: CASSLASGVETQYF. As DNA, the CDR3 is TGTGCCAGCAGCTTAGCGTCCGGGGTTGAGACCCAGTACTTC. Full variable domain (outside the CDR3, taken from reference TRBV7-9 and TRBJ2-5): DTGVSQNPRHKITKRGQNVTFRCDPISEHNRLYWYRQTLGQGPEFLTYFQNEAQLEKSRLLSDRFSAERPKGSFSTLEIQRTEQGDSAMYLCASSLASGVETQYFGPGTRLLVL.

The J gene is TRBJ1-1, the V gene TRBV13; 7 positions match TRBD1. This CDR3 spans 14 amino acids. The germline V gene encodes CDR1 PRHDT and CDR2 FYEKMQ (reference sequence). V lost 3 bases and J lost 3; bases outside the gene matches: 4. The CDR3 here is CASSFNRGDTEAFF. The CDR3 DNA sequence: TGTGCCAGCAGCTTCAACAGGGGAGACACTGAAGCTTTCTTT.

The chain recombines TRBV7-2 with TRBJ2-3; a weak D match, TRBD2 (6 bases). The germline V gene encodes CDR1 SGHTA and CDR2 FQGNSA. Trimming cost V 4 bases and J 7 bases, with 9 bases left between them. The CDR3 length is 12 residues. CDR3 in DNA: TGTGCCAGCAGCTCGGGACTTTATACGCAGTATTTT. Its translation is CASSSGLYTQYF. Drawing the rest from reference TRBV7-2 and TRBJ2-3, the complete variable domain is GAGVSQSPSNKVTEKGKDVELRCDPISGHTALYWYRQSLGQGLEFLIYFQGNSAPDKSGLPSDRFSAERTGGSVSTLTIQRTQQEDSAVYLCASSSGLYTQYFGPGTRLTVL.